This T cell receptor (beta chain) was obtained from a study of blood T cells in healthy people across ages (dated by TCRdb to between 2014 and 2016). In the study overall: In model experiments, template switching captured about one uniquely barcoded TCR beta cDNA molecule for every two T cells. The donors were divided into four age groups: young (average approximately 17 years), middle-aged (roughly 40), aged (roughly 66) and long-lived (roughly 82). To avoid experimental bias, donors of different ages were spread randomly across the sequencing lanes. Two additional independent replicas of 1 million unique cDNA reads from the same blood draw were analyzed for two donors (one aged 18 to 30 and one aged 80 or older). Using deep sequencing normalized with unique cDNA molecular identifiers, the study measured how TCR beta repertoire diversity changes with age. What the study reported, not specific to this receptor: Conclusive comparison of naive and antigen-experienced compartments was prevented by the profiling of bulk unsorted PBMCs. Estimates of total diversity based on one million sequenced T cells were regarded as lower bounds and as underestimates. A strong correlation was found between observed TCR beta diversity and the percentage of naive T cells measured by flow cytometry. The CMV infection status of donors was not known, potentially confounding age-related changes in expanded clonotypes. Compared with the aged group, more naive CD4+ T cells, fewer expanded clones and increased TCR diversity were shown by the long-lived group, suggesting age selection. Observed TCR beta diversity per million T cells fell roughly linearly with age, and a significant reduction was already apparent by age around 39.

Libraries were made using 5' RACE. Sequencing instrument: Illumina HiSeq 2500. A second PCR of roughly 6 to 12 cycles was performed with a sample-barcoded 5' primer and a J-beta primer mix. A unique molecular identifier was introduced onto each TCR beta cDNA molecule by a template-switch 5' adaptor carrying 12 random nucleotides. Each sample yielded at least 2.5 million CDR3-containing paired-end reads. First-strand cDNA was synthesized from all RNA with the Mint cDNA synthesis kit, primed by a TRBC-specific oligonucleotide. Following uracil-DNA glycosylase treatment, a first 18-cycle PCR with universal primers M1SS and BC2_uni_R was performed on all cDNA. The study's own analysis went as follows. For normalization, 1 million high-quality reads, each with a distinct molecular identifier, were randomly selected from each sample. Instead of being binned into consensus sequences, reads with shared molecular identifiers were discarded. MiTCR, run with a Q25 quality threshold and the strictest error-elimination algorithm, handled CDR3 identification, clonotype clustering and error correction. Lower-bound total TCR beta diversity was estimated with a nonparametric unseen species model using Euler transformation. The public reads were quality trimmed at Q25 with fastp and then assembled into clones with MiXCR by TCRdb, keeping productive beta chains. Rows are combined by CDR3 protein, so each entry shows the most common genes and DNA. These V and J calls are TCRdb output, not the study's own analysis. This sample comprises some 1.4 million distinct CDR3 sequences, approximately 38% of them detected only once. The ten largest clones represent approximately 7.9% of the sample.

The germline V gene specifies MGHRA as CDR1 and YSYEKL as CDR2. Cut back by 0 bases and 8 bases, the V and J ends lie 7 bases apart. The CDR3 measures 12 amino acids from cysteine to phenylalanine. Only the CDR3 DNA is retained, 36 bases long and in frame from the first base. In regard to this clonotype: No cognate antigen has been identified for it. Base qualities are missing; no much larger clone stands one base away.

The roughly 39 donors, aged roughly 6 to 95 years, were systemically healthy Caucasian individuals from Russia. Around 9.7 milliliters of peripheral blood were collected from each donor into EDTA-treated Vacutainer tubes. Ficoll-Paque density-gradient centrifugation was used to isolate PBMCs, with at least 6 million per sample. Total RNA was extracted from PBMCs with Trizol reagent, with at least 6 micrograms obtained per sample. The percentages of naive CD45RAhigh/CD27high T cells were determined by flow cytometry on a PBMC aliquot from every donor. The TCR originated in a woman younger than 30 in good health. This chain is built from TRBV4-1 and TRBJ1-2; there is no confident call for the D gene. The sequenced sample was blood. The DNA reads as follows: TGCGCCAGCAGCCAAGATCTCGAGGGCTACACCTTC. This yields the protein CASSQDLEGYTF.